The sequence of this TCR beta chain was determined in a study of T cell clonality in common variable immunodeficiency. Study results and limitations: CVID subjects had higher TCRbeta clonality than healthy controls, most marked in about a third.

This clone was counted many times. Its antigen is not known. Read coverage stops 3 residues before the CDR3 terminus; the germline J gene supplies the remainder. Blood samples were heparinized, roughly 4.5 to 8.5 ml per donor. Germline values: CDR1 WNHNN, CDR2 SYGVQD (reference sequence). The CDR3 sequence is 14 residues long. The V end was cut by 5 bases, the J end by 2 bases, with 13 bases between. Measured with immunoSEQ multiplex PCR; TCRdb has only the in-frame clones, and not every one. The sample has about 35,000 clones, none seen only once; the top ten hold 3%. The sequencing sample was made of peripheral blood mononuclear cells. This receptor was identified in a person aged 18 to 70 in good health. This chain links TRBV10-1 with TRBJ2-7; D might be TRBD1 (5 bases). The DNA read from the CDR3 is TGCGCCAGCAGTAAATACAGGAACCCCTACGAG. Translated: CASSKYRNPYE. The complete CDR3 reads CASSKYRNPYEQYF.